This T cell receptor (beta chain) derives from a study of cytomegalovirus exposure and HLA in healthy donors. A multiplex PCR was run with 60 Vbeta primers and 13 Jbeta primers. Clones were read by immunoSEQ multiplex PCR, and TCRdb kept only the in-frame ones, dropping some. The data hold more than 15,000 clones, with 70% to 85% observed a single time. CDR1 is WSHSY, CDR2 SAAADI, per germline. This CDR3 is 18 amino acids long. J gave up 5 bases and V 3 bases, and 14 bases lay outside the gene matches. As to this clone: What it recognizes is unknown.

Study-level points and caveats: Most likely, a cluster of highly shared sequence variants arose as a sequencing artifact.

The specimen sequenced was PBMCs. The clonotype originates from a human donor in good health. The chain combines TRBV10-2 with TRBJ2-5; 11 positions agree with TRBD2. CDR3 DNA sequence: TGCGCCAGCAGTGACCCCGGACTAGCGGGCGGTGGAGGGGAGACCCAGTACTTC. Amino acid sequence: CASSDPGLAGGGGETQYF.